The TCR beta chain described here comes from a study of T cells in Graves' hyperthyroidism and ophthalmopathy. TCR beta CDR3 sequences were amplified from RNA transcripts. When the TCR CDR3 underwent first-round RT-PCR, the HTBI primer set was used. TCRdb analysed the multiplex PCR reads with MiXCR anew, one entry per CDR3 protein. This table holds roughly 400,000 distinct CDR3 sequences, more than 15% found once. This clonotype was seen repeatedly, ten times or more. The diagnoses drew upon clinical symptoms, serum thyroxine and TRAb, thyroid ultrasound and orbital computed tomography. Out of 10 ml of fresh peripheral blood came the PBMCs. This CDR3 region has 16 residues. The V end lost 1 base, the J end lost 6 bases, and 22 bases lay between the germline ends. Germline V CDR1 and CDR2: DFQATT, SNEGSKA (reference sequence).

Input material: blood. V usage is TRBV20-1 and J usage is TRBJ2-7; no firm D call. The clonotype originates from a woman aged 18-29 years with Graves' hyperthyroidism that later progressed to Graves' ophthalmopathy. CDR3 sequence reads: CSARGPAQTISSEQYF. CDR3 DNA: TGCAGTGCTAGAGGTCCTGCCCAAACGATATCTTCCGAGCAGTACTTC.